The T cell receptor (beta chain) under discussion was sequenced for a study of control samples from healthy donors and cancer patients. After removal of 4 bases from V and 4 bases from J, the junction contained 13 bases not matched to a gene. Germline loops: CDR1 SGHRS, CDR2 YFSETQ. CDR3 length: 16 residues. The table came from immunoSEQ multiplex PCR; TCRdb's copy has only in-frame clones and leaves some out. The sample yields about 94,000 clones, about nine tenths seen once. J is TRBJ1-1 and V is TRBV5-1, with 7 bases identical to TRBD1. Sequenced sample: blood. The TCR was taken from a woman aged 18 to 35 in good health. This chain's CDR3 is CASSPSTGQFGTEAFF. The CDR3 coding sequence is TGCGCCAGCAGCCCGTCGACAGGGCAATTCGGCACTGAAGCTTTCTTT.